This T cell receptor beta chain was captured by sequencing in a study of STAT5B mutations in CD4+ large granular lymphocyte leukemia (dated by TCRdb to between 2022 and 2023). Turning to the overall study: Among the healthy controls, the CDR3 'QG' motif was associated with a particular HLA allele. TCRbeta repertoires of CD4+ T-cell large granular lymphocyte leukemia patients were compared with those of healthy blood donors. Flow cytometry performed on FACSCanto II or FACSVerse showed that the purified fractions had more than 95% purity among lymphocytes. Study-level results and caveats: TRBV06-family usage was enriched among the top patient clones (8/27) compared with healthy controls (2/35). The data were not HLA-matched, and the higher clonality in CD4+ T-LGLL than in CD8+ T-LGLL could be due to the relatively small sample size. Main leukemic clonotypes were private to each patient, although under 30% appeared at low frequency in other patients' non-leukemic repertoires. Compared with healthy CD4+ repertoires, CD4-sorted patient repertoires appeared more clonal, and this difference remained even after the putative leukemic clones were removed.

V lost 1 base and J lost 4 bases; the stretch between them is 9 bases long. The CDR3, cysteine through phenylalanine, is 14 amino acids long. The sequence is cut down to CDR3 DNA, 42 bases in frame from base 1. CDR1 and CDR2 (MNHNS, SASEGT) derive from the germline V gene. Healthy controls were some 34 blood donors whose buffy coats came from the Finnish Red Cross blood service. All TCR-sequenced material derived from peripheral blood: patient blood samples and healthy donor buffy coats. Ficoll-Hypaque gradient centrifugation was used to isolate peripheral blood mononuclear cells. CD4+ cells were magnetically purified from the buffy coats of healthy controls. Genomic DNA was extracted with the Gentra Puregene Cell and Tissue kit and quantified on a Qubit 2.0 fluorometer. The immunoSEQ assay at survey resolution was applied to genomic DNA for sequencing of TCRbeta rearrangements. The source study handled its data this way. A lowest detectable productive clonotype frequency of 2.59 x 10-5 was observed in the TCR sequencing data. Analyses included only productive TCRbeta rearrangements, meaning complete and in-frame sequences. Clonality for each sample was calculated as Simpson clonality in the immunoSEQ Analyzer version 3.0. Clones were grouped by frequency into very rare, small, medium, large (1-20%) or hyperexpanded (>20%) categories. OLGA 1.2.3 estimated generation probabilities, VDJtools produced V-gene circos plots, VDJdb was queried for specificities, and GLIPH identified CDR3 motifs. Not all clones reach the TCRdb copy of this immuneACCESS table, which keeps in-frame sequences only. Checked studies attribute under half of the gap to unresolved V genes and leave the rest unexplained. V, J and clone size are those of that table, while D and trimming were read from the DNA. The table for this sample lists 31,000 or so clones; around four fifths of them were counted only once. The ten largest clones take up 2.1% of the sample.

Concerning this clone itself: The specificity of this receptor is unknown. Per-nucleotide qualities are absent, and no much larger clonotype sits a single base away.

Here the chain combines TRBV6-1 and TRBJ2-3; the D region possibly corresponds to TRBD2 (6 bases align). This TCR came from a human donor in good health. Sequencing was done on a sample of CD4+ T cells from blood buffy coats. CDR3 sequence: CASSEGLVADTQYF. The DNA sequence is given as TGTGCCAGCAGTGAAGGACTAGTGGCAGATACGCAGTATTTT.